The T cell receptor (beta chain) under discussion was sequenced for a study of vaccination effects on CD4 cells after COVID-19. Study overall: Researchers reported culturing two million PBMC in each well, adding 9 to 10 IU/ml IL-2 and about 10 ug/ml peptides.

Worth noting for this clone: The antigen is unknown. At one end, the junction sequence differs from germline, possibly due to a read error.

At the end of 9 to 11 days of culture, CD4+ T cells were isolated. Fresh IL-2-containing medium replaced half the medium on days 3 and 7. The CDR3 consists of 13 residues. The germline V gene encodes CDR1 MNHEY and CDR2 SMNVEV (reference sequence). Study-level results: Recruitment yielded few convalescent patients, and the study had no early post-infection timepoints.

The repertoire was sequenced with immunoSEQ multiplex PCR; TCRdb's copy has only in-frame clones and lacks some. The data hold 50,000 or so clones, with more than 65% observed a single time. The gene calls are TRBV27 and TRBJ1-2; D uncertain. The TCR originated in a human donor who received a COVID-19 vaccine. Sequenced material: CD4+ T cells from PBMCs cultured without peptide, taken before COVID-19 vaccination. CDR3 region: CASSLNLNSGYTF. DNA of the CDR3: TGTGCCAGCAGTTTAAATCTAAACTCTGGCTACACCTTC.